This TCR beta chain was recovered during a study of post-analysis software for immune sequencing data. Study results and limitations: Comparison of patients with controls showed five TRBV segments more frequent in patients, TRBV5-6, TRBV5-1 and TRBV20-1 among them. Normalized Chao1 diversity in multiple sclerosis patients fell significantly below that of controls.

Of note for this clonotype: Its specificity is not known.

The V gene end was trimmed by 6 bases and the J gene end by 5 bases; junction bases not matched to a gene: 10. The CDR3 has 15 amino acids. Looked up from germline, CDR1 is MNHEY and CDR2 is SVGAGI. Included in the TCR beta cDNA libraries were unique molecular identifiers. Via MiXCR, TCRdb re-called the PCR reads, giving one row per CDR3 protein. The sample includes around 160,000 distinct CDR3 sequences, about 36% seen only once; the top ten take about 26%. The chain has TRBV6-5 and TRBJ2-5; TRBD1 agrees at 9 bases. The TCR originated in a girl aged 10-17 years with multiple sclerosis. This material consisted of blood, taken after autologous hematopoietic stem cell transplantation. CDR3 DNA: TGTGCCAGCAGGACTACAGGGGGCGCCAGGGAGACCCAGTACTTC. Its translation is CASRTTGGARETQYF.